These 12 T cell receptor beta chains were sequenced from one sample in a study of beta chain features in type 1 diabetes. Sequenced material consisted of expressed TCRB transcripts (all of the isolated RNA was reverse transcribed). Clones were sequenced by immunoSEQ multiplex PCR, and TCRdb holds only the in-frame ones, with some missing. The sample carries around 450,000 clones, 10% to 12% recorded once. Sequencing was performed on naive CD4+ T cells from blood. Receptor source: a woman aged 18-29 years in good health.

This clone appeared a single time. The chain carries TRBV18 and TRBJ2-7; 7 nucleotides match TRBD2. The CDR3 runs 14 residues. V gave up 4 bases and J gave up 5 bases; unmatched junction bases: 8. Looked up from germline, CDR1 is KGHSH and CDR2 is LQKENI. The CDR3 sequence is CASSQAGKDDEQYF. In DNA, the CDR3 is TGTGCCAGCTCACAAGCGGGAAAAGATGACGAGCAGTACTTC.

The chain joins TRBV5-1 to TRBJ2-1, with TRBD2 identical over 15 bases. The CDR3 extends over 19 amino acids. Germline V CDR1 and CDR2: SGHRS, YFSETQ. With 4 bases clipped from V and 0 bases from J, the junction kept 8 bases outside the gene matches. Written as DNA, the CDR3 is TGCGCCAGCAGCACGCGGGGACTAGCGGGAGGATACTCCTACAATGAGCAGTTCTTC. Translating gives CASSTRGLAGGYSYNEQFF.

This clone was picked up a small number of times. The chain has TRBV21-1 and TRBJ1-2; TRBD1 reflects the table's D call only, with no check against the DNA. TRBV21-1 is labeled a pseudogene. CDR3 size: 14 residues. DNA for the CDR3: TGTGCCAGCAGCAAAGGGGCTTTGGTTTATGGCTACACCTTC. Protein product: CASSKGALVYGYTF.

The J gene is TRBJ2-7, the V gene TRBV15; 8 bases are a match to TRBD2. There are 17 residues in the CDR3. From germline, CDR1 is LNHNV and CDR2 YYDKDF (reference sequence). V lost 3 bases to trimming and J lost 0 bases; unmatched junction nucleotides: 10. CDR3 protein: CATSSRTIAGNSYEQYF. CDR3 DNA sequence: TGTGCCACCAGCAGCCGAACTATAGCGGGAAACTCCTACGAGCAGTACTTC.

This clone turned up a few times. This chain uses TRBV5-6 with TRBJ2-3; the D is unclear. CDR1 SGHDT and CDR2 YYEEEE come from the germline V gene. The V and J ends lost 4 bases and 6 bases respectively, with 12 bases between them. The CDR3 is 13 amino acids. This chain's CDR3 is CASSPEPRDTQYF. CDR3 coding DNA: TGTGCCAGCAGCCCCGAGCCTAGGGATACGCAGTATTTT.

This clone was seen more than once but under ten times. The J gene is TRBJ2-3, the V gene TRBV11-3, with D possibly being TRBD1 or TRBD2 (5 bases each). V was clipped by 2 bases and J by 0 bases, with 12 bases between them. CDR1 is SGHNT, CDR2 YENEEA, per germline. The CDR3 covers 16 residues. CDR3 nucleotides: TGTGCCAGCAGCTTAATGAGGGGAACTAGCACAGATACGCAGTATTTT. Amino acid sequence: CASSLMRGTSTDTQYF.

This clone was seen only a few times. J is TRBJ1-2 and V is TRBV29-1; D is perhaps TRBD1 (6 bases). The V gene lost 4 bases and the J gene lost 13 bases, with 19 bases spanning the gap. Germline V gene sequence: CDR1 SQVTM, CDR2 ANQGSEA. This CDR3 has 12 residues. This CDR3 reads CSVGPGEAQVTF. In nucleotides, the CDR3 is TGCAGCGTTGGGCCAGGGGAGGCCCAGGTCACCTTC.

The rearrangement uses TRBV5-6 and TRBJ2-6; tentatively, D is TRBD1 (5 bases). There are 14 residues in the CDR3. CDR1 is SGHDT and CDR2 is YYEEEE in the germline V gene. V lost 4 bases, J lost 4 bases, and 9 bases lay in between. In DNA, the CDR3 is TGTGCCAGCAGCCAGGGCGCGGGGGCCAACGTCCTGACTTTC. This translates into CASSQGAGANVLTF. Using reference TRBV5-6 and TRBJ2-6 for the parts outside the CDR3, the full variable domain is DAGVTQSPTHLIKTRGQQVTLRCSPKSGHDTVSWYQQALGQGPQFIFQYYEEEERQRGNFPDRFSGHQFPNYSSELNVNALLLGDSALYLCASSQGAGANVLTFGAGSRLTVL.

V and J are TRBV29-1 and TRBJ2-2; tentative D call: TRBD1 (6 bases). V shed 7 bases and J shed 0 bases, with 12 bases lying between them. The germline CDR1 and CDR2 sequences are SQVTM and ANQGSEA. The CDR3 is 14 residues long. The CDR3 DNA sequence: TGCAGCGCCACGACAGGCGCGAACACCGGGGAGCTGTTTTTT. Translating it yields CSATTGANTGELFF.

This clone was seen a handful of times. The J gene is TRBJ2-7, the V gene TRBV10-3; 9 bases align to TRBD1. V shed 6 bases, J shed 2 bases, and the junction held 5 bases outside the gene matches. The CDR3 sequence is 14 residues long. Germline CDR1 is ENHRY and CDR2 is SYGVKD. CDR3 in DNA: TGTGCCATCAGCCCGGGACAGGGAACCTACGAGCAGTACTTC. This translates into CAISPGQGTYEQYF.

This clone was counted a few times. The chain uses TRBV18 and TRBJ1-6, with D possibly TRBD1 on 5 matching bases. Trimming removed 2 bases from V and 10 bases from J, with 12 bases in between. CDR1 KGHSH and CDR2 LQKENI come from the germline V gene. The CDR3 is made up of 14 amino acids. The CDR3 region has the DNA TGTGCCAGCTCACCATCCGACGGGGACTCACCCCTCCACTTT. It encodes CASSPSDGDSPLHF.

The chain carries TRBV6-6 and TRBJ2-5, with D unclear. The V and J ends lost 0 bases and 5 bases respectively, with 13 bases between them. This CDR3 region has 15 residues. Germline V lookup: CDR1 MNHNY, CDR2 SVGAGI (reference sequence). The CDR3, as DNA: TGTGCCAGCAGTTACTCTAGTTCAGTTCAGGAGACCCAGTACTTC. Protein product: CASSYSSSVQETQYF.